The 24 T cell receptor beta chains given below trace back to one sample, sequenced in a study of T-cell reconstitution after alpha-beta-depleted transplantation in children. Researchers prepared the TCRbeta library using unique molecular identifiers, the study reports. TCRdb re-called the PCR reads through MiXCR, storing one row per CDR3 protein. Of hundreds of thousands of distinct CDR3 sequences in the sample, about 14% were seen once. Sequenced material: PBMCs, taken from the stem cell graft. These receptors were collected from a human donor who donated a stem cell graft to a child with Fanconi anemia.

This clonotype was counted a few times. The rearrangement uses TRBV30 and TRBJ1-1; 7 nucleotides line up with TRBD1. Germline V gives CDR1 GTSNPN, CDR2 SVGIG (reference sequence). Germline trimming cut 3 bases from V and 1 base from J; bases unmatched to any gene: 5. The CDR3 sequence is 14 residues long. The CDR3 sequence is CAWRGGTANTEAFF. The CDR3 region has the DNA TGTGCCTGGAGGGGCGGGACAGCGAACACTGAAGCTTTCTTT.

This clonotype was observed a few times. The chain joins TRBV5-1 to TRBJ2-2, with 8 bases identical to TRBD1. Germline-derived CDR1 and CDR2 are SGHRS and YFSETQ. CDR3 length: 15 residues. The ends lost 3 bases at V and 3 bases at J; junction bases unmatched: 4. CDR3 region: CASSSAGQDTGELFF. CDR3 DNA sequence: TGCGCCAGCAGCTCTGCGGGACAGGACACCGGGGAGCTGTTTTTT. Supplemented by reference TRBV5-1 and TRBJ2-2, the full variable domain reads KAGVTQTPRYLIKTRGQQVTLSCSPISGHRSVSWYQQTPGQGLQFLFEYFSETQRNKGNFPGRFSGRQFSNSRSEMNVSTLELGDSALYLCASSSAGQDTGELFFGEGSRLTVL.

This clonotype occurred a few times. The chain is built from TRBV7-8 and TRBJ2-2, with 9 nucleotides matching TRBD1. This CDR3 has 18 amino acids. J gave up 0 bases and V 11 bases, and 16 bases lay outside the gene matches. CDR1 and CDR2 (germline): SGHVS, FQNEAQ. Here the CDR3 DNA reads TGTGCCGGACAAAAGGACGGGACAGGGATTCCGAACACCGGGGAGCTGTTTTTT. Amino acids: CAGQKDGTGIPNTGELFF.

This clonotype was counted many times. The gene calls are TRBV5-1 and TRBJ2-2, with 7 bases fitting TRBD1. CDR3 length equals 15 residues. With 4 bases clipped from V and 0 bases from J, the junction kept 3 bases outside the gene matches. In germline, CDR1 is SGHRS, CDR2 YFSETQ. The CDR3 bases are TGCGCCAGCAGCCGGGACAGACCGAACACCGGGGAGCTGTTTTTT. Translated, it gives CASSRDRPNTGELFF.

This clonotype was seen at least ten times. Its ends do not fully match the called genes, so a read error is possible. J is TRBJ2-2 and V is TRBV5-1, with D possibly being TRBD2 (6 bases). Germline assignment: CDR1 SGHRS and CDR2 YFSETQ. The CDR3 length is 14 residues. The CDR3 loop is CASSLGGDTGELFF. CDR3 coding DNA: TGTGCCAGCAGTTTAGGAGGGGACACCGGGGAGCTGTTTTTT.

The table lists this clonotype with many counts. This chain connects TRBV7-3 to TRBJ2-1; 12 bases are a match to TRBD2. This CDR3 is 16 amino acids long. V was clipped by 0 bases and J by 7 bases; unmatched bases: 4. Per the germline V gene, CDR1 is SGHTA and CDR2 is FQGTGA. The CDR3 coding sequence is TGTGCCAGCAGCTTAACGTGGACTAGCGGGGTTAATGAGCAGTTCTTC. The encoded protein is CASSLTWTSGVNEQFF. The full variable domain, in which reference TRBV7-3 and TRBJ2-1 provide the parts outside the CDR3, is GAGVSQTPSNKVTEKGKYVELRCDPISGHTALYWYRQSLGQGPEFLIYFQGTGAADDSGLPNDRFFAVRPEGSVSTLKIQRTERGDSAVYLCASSLTWTSGVNEQFFGPGTRLTVL.

This clonotype has ten or more counts. The chain recombines TRBV7-9 with TRBJ2-5, with D unresolved. The CDR3 is made up of 13 amino acids. V was cut by 5 bases and J by 3 bases, with 10 bases left in between. Germline assignment: CDR1 SEHNR and CDR2 FQNEAQ (reference sequence). For the CDR3, the DNA is TGTGCCAGCAGCCCAACGGGTGAAGAGACCCAGTACTTC. Translating it yields CASSPTGEETQYF.

This clonotype was seen at least ten times. V gene TRBV25-1 combines with J gene TRBJ1-5, with a weak D call TRBD1 (5 bases). This CDR3 spans 15 amino acids. The germline V gene encodes CDR1 MGHDK and CDR2 SYGVNS. Trimming cost V 5 bases and J 2 bases, with 13 bases left between them. The CDR3 nucleotides are TGTGCCAGCAGTCCGAAGGGGATGCGCAATCAGCCCCAGCATTTT. Translating it yields CASSPKGMRNQPQHF.

The V gene is TRBV2, the J gene TRBJ2-5, with D possibly TRBD1 on 6 matching bases. Trimming took 6 bases from V and 3 from J, leaving 11 bases between them. Germline V CDR1 and CDR2: SNHLY, FYNNEI. This CDR3 has 13 residues. The CDR3 protein is CASRGTPKETQYF. DNA of the CDR3: TGTGCCAGCAGGGGGACACCGAAAGAGACCCAGTACTTC.

As regards this clonotype: One end of the junction varies from germline; a read error may be responsible. The chain has TRBV28 and TRBJ2-1, with 7 bases matching TRBD1. Germline CDR1 is MDHEN and CDR2 is SYDVKM. This CDR3 region has 12 residues. CDR3 residues: CASSFYTGERFF. CDR3 coding DNA: TGTGCCAGCAGTTTCTATACAGGGGAGCGGTTCTTC. Full variable domain (remainder filled in from reference TRBV28 and TRBJ2-1): DVKVTQSSRYLVKRTGEKVFLECVQDMDHENMFWYRQDPGLGLRLIYFSYDVKMKEKGDIPEGYSVSREKKERFSLILESASTNQTSMYLCASSFYTGERFFGPGTRLTVL.

This clonotype was counted a few times. V gene TRBV20-1 combines with J gene TRBJ1-2; D not certain. The CDR3 has 17 amino acids. Germline assignment: CDR1 DFQATT and CDR2 SNEGSKA (reference sequence). V gave up 3 bases and J gave up 4 bases, with 24 bases separating them. Written as DNA, the CDR3 is TGCAGTGCTAGGTTCCATGGCGGAACCACGGAAATCTATGGCTACACCTTC. Encoded protein: CSARFHGGTTEIYGYTF.

The CDR3 is CASSARGSLYYNEQFF. DNA for the CDR3: TGTGCCAGCAGCGCCCGGGGGAGCCTATATTACAATGAGCAGTTCTTC. The rearrangement joins TRBV9 to TRBJ2-1; perhaps TRBD2 as D (6 bases). Trimming took off 3 bases at V and 4 bases at J, with 17 bases between the two ends. The CDR3 spans 16 residues. CDR1 SGDLS and CDR2 YYNGEE come from the germline V gene.

This clonotype showed up many times. The gene calls are TRBV4-2 and TRBJ1-1; maybe TRBD1 (5 bases). The V end was cut by 1 base, the J end by 6 bases, with 9 bases between. The germline V gene encodes CDR1 LGHNA and CDR2 YNFKEQ. This CDR3 is built from 13 residues. The CDR3 bases are TGTGCCAGCAGCCAAGGTCCCAGGGCTGAAGCTTTCTTT. This gives the protein CASSQGPRAEAFF.

The chain links TRBV7-3 to TRBJ2-7, with D possibly called TRBD1 or TRBD2 (5 bases each). This CDR3 is 15 amino acids long. CDR1 and CDR2 (germline): SGHTA, FQGTGA. The V and J ends lost 2 bases and 0 bases respectively, with 11 bases between them. CDR3 nucleotide sequence: TGTGCCAGCAGCTTAGGGGACCCAAGCTCCTACGAGCAGTACTTC. Protein: CASSLGDPSSYEQYF.

The chain couples TRBV6-2 or TRBV6-3 to TRBJ2-7; D is tentatively TRBD1 or TRBD2 (5 bases each). There are 12 residues in the CDR3. Germline V CDR1 and CDR2: MNHEY, SVGEGT. Trimming took off 0 bases at V and 7 bases at J, with 7 bases between the two ends. The CDR3 DNA follows: TGTGCCAGCAGTTACTCGGGGGAAGAGCAGTACGTC. It is translated as CASSYSGEEQYV.

The sample holds a few counts of this clonotype. The chain combines TRBV12-3 or TRBV12-4 with TRBJ2-1; 7 positions agree with TRBD1. CDR3 length: 14 residues. V dropped 7 bases and J dropped 6; count of bases not matched to a gene: 9. CDR3 in DNA: TGTGCCAGCACCCTCGGACAGGCCCGCAATGAGCAGTTCTTC. It specifies CASTLGQARNEQFF.

The chain has TRBV20-1 and TRBJ2-5; D is tentatively TRBD1 or TRBD2 (6 bases each). Germline CDR1 DFQATT, CDR2 SNEGSKA (reference sequence). This CDR3 region has 14 residues. The V gene lost 2 bases and the J gene lost 4 bases, with 14 bases spanning the gap. The DNA of the CDR3 is TGCAGTGCTAGACCGGGGGCGTCGGGAGAGACCCAGTACTTC. It encodes CSARPGASGETQYF.

In this sample, this clonotype turned up a few times. The chain's CDR3 is CASSGEWALGNQPQHF. CDR3 DNA: TGTGCCAGCAGCGGGGAATGGGCGCTGGGCAATCAGCCCCAGCATTTT. The rearrangement joins TRBV7-2 to TRBJ1-5; D uncertain. V shed 5 bases and J shed 2 bases, with 16 bases lying between them. The germline gives CDR1 SGHTA, CDR2 FQGNSA. The CDR3 contains 16 residues.

This clonotype was seen a few times. The chain joins TRBV11-2 to TRBJ1-5; D is possibly TRBD1 (6 bases). Germline V lookup: CDR1 SGHAT, CDR2 FQNNGV. Trimming took 6 bases from V and 3 from J, leaving 9 bases between them. The CDR3 covers 13 residues. The CDR3 sequence is CASSTGINQPQHF. CDR3 nucleotides: TGTGCCAGCAGTACAGGGATCAATCAGCCCCAGCATTTT.

The chain employs TRBV3-1 and TRBJ2-1, with D maybe TRBD2 (5 bases). This CDR3 has 11 amino acids. Between the trimmed V and J ends, which lost 6 bases and 5 bases, there was a span of 5 bases. Germline V gives CDR1 LGHDT, CDR2 YNNKEL (reference sequence). This chain's CDR3 is CASRRDNEQFF. The CDR3 nucleotides are TGTGCCAGCAGGCGGGACAATGAGCAGTTCTTC.

The rearrangement uses TRBV7-9 and TRBJ1-1; a possible D gene is TRBD1 (6 bases). CDR3 length equals 15 residues. V was cut by 5 bases and J by 5 bases, with 18 bases left in between. CDR1 is SEHNR and CDR2 is FQNEAQ in the germline V gene (reference sequence). The CDR3: CASSPPTGGATEAFF. The CDR3 DNA reads TGTGCCAGCAGCCCACCAACCGGGGGGGCAACTGAAGCTTTCTTT.

This clonotype occurred a few times. J is TRBJ2-1 and V is TRBV7-2, with 8 nucleotides matching TRBD2. CDR1 and CDR2 (germline): SGHTA, FQGNSA. After removal of 2 bases from V and 10 bases from J, the junction contained 7 bases not matched to a gene. The CDR3 sequence is 14 residues long. The CDR3: CASSLNGGAGEQFF. CDR3 DNA: TGTGCCAGCAGCTTAAACGGGGGGGCAGGGGAGCAGTTCTTC.

There are many counts of this clonotype. This chain joins TRBV12-3 or TRBV12-4 and TRBJ2-2, with D perhaps assigned TRBD1 or TRBD2 (5 bases each). The CDR3 is 13 amino acids. Between the trimmed V and J ends, which lost 8 bases and 4 bases, there was a span of 11 bases. The CDR3 sequence: CASSRGVTGELFF. CDR3 DNA: TGTGCCAGCTCCCGAGGGGTCACCGGGGAGCTGTTTTTT.

This clonotype was recorded a few times. V gene TRBV4-1 combines with J gene TRBJ2-1, with D perhaps TRBD2 (6 bases). V was pared by 3 bases and J by 0 bases, with 12 bases between. The CDR3 loop spans 16 amino acids. Germline V gene lookup returns CDR1 MGHRA and CDR2 YSYEKL. The CDR3 protein is CASSHPGTPSYNEQFF. The CDR3 DNA is TGCGCCAGCAGCCATCCCGGGACTCCCTCCTACAATGAGCAGTTCTTC.